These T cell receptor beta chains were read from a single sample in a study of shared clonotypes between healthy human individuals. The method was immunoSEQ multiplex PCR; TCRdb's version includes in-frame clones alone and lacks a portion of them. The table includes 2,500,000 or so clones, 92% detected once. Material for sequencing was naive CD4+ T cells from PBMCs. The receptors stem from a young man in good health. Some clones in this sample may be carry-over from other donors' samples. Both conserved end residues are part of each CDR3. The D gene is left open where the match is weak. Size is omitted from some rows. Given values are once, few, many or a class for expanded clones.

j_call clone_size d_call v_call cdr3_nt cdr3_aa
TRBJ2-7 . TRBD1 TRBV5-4 TGTGCCAGCAGCTTGTTCTGGGACAGGGACGAGCAGTACTTC CASSLFWDRDEQYF
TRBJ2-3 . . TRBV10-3 TGTGCCATCAGTGAACAGATGCCGGGATCCTCGCATACGCAGTATTTT CAISEQMPGSSHTQYF
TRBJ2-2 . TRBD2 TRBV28 TGTGCCAGCAGTTCGGCGGGAGCGGGCACCGGGGAGCTGTTTTTT CASSSAGAGTGELFF
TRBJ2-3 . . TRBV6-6 TGTGCCAGCAGTGCTAGCGTAGATACGCAGTATTTT CASSASVDTQYF
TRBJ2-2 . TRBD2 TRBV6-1 TGTGCCAGCAGTGAATGGGGGGGAGAATACACCGGGGAGCTGTTTTTT CASSEWGGEYTGELFF
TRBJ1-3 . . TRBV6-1 TGTGCCAGCAGTGGCGCCTCTCTAGGAAACACCATATATTTT CASSGASLGNTIYF
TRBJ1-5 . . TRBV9 TGTGCCAGCAGCGTAGCTGGGGACGACAGGAGCAATCAGCCCCAGCATTTT CASSVAGDDRSNQPQHF
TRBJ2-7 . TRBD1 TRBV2 TGTGCCAGTAGCAGGGGGCAGCAGTACTTC CASSRGQQYF
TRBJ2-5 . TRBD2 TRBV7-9 TGTGCCAGCAGCTTATGGATTGGCGCGGGAGGTGATTTGGAGACCCAGTACTTC CASSLWIGAGGDLETQYF
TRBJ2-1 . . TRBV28 TGTGCCAGCAGTTTTAGTGAGCAGTTCTTC CASSFSEQFF
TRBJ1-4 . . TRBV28 TGTGCCAGCAGTTTAGCCCAACTAGGAGAGGAAAAACTGTTTTTT CASSLAQLGEEKLFF
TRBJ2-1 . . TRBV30 TGTGCCTGGGGATCCTCTGGCGGGAATGAGCAGTTCTTC CAWGSSGGNEQFF
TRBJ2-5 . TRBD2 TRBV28 TGTGCCACCCTCGGGACTAGCGGACAAGCCCAGTACTTC CATLGTSGQAQYF
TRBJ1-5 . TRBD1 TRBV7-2 TGTGCCAGCAGCCCCCCGGGACAGGGACGAGGACCCCAGCATTTT CASSPPGQGRGPQHF
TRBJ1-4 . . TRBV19 TGTGCCAGTATCGGTGGAGCCATCGGGGAAAAACTGTTTTTT CASIGGAIGEKLFF
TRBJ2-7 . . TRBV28 TGTGCCAGCAGTACCTCAACTCTAGCGTCCTACGAGCAGTACTTC CASSTSTLASYEQYF
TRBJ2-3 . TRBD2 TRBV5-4 TGTGCCAGCAGCCCCAGACTAGCGGGGGCCTACACAGATACGCAGTATTTT CASSPRLAGAYTDTQYF
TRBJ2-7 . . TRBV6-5 TGTGCCAGCAGTTACTCGAGGCAGGGGAAGGGGGAGTACTTC CASSYSRQGKGEYF
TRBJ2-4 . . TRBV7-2 TGTGCCAGCAGCCTGGACAGAGGAGACATTCAGTACTTC CASSLDRGDIQYF
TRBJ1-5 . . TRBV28 TGTGCCAGCAGTTTGGCGCTAAGGGCCCAGCATTTT CASSLALRAQHF
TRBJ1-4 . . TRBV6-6 TGTGCCAGCAGCCCGGGGGTTGCAACTAATGAAAAACTGTTTTTT CASSPGVATNEKLFF
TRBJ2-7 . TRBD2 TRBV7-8 TGTGCCAGCAGCTTAGTGGGCGGGGGGTACTACGAGCAGTACTTC CASSLVGGGYYEQYF
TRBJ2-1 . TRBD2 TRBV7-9 TGTGCCAGCAGCTCCCCCCCGGGAGGAATAGGTAGTGAGCAGTTCTTC CASSSPPGGIGSEQFF
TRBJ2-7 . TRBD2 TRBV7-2 TGTGCCAGCAGCTCAGCGGGGGGCGAGCAGTACTTC CASSSAGGEQYF
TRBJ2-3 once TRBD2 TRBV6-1 TGTGCCAGCGCTAGCGGGAGACTTGCCGATACGCAGTATTTT CASASGRLADTQYF
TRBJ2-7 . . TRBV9 TGTGCCAGCAGCGTAGACGACGAGCAGTACTTC CASSVDDEQYF
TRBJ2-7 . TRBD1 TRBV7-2 TGTGCCAGCAGCGTAAAGGGACAGGGGGTCTACGAGCAGTACTTC CASSVKGQGVYEQYF
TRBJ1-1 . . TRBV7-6 TGTGCCAGCAGCACCCTCGGGGCGAACACTGAAGCTTTCTTT CASSTLGANTEAFF
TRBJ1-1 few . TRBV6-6 TGTGCCAGCACCCGTCTTGGAACTGAAGCTTTCTTT CASTRLGTEAFF
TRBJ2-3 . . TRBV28 TGTGCCAGCAGTTCTGGGGGTGGGTATACGCAGTATTTT CASSSGGGYTQYF
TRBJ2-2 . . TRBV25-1 TGTGCCAGCAGTGATACGAGGGCCCCCAACACCGGGGAGCTGTTTTTT CASSDTRAPNTGELFF
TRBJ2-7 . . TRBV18 TGTGCCAGCTCACCAGGGGGAGCTGGCTACGAGCAGTACTTC CASSPGGAGYEQYF
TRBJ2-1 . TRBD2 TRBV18 TGTGCCAGCTCACCAATTCTAGCGGGAGAGCTTATGAATGAGCAGTTCTTC CASSPILAGELMNEQFF
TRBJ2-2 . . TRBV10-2 TGCGCCAGCAGCAACAGGCCCCAGCCGATCACCGGGGAGCTGTTTTTT CASSNRPQPITGELFF
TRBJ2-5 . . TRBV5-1 TGCGCCAGCAGCTTGGATGTAGTACAAGAGACCCAGTACTTC CASSLDVVQETQYF
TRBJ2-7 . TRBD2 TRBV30 TGTGCCTGGAGTCCACCGGGACTAGCGAGAACCCCCTACGAGCAGTACTTC CAWSPPGLARTPYEQYF
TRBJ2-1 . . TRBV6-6 TGTGCCAGCAGTAGCCCTTACGGCGGCCCCTACAATGAGCAGTTCTTC CASSSPYGGPYNEQFF
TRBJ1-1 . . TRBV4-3 TGCGCCAGCAGCCAAAGTGCCGGGAAAATCACTGAAGCTTTCTTT CASSQSAGKITEAFF
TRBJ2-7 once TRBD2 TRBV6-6 TGTGCCACCGGAGCGGGACTATTCTACGAGCAGTACTTC CATGAGLFYEQYF
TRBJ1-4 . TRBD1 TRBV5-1 TGCGCCAGCAGCTTGGCCGGGACAGAAAATGAAAAACTGTTTTTT CASSLAGTENEKLFF
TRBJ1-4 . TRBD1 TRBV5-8 TGTGCCAGCAGCGAGGGACAGGGATGGGATGAAAAACTGTTTTTT CASSEGQGWDEKLFF
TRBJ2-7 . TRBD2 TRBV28 TGTGCCAGCAGTTTGGGACTAGCGGGAAGGTACGAGCAGTACTTC CASSLGLAGRYEQYF
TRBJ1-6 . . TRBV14 TGTGCCAGCAGCCAAGTCGGCAGGGGAGCTAATTCACCCCTCCACTTT CASSQVGRGANSPLHF
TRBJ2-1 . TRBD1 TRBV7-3 TGTGCCAGCAGCTTTCTACCGACAGGGGGGTCTGACGCGGGGTCCTACAATGAGCAGTTCTTC CASSFLPTGGSDAGSYNEQFF
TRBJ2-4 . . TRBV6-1 TGTGCCAGCAGGGAATTCGCCGTACTGGTCCAAAACATTCAGTACTTC CASREFAVLVQNIQYF
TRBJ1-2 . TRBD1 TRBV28 TGTGCCAGTTCGACAGGGGGCTATGGCTACACCTTC CASSTGGYGYTF
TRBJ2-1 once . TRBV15 TGTGCCACCAGCAGAGATCTGGCAGGGTGGCAGTTCTTC CATSRDLAGWQFF
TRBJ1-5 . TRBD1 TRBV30 TGTGCCTGGAGTGGGACAGGGTCTAATCAGCCCCAGCATTTT CAWSGTGSNQPQHF
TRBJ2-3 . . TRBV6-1 TGTGCCAGCAGTGAAGTCTTCGTGGATACGCAGTATTTT CASSEVFVDTQYF
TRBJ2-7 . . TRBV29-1 TGCAGCGTTCGCAAACAGGGTGGGTCTAGCTACGAGCAGTACTTC CSVRKQGGSSYEQYF
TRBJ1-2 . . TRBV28 TGTGCCAGCAGTCCACTAGGGACAAATCTTCATGGCTACACCTTC CASSPLGTNLHGYTF
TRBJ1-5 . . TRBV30 TGTGCCTGGAGTGTACTAGGGGAGGGCAATCAGCCCCAGCATTTT CAWSVLGEGNQPQHF
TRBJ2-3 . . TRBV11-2 TGTGCCAGCAGCCGCGCATTTAGCGGAGGCGATACGCAGTATTTT CASSRAFSGGDTQYF
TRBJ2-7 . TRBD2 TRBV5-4 TGTGCCAGCAGCTGGGGACTAGGTTCCTACGAGCAGTACTTC CASSWGLGSYEQYF
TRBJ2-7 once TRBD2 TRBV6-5 TGTGCCAGCAGTTACTCCCTAGCGGGAGGCTTCTACGAGCAGTACTTC CASSYSLAGGFYEQYF
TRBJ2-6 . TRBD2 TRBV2 TGTGCCAGCAGTTTACTAGCGGGAGTGGCCAACGTCCTGACTTTC CASSLLAGVANVLTF
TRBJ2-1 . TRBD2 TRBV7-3 TGTGCCAGCAGCTTAACCTACCCCCCGGGACTAAACCTCAATGAGCAGTTCTTC CASSLTYPPGLNLNEQFF